The sequence of this TCR beta chain was determined in a study of identical twins. The CDR3 consists of 14 residues. From germline, CDR1 is MNHEY and CDR2 SMNVEV (reference sequence). The ends lost 5 bases at V and 10 bases at J; junction bases unmatched: 5. This clonotype was picked up a small number of times. Unique molecular identifiers were present on the cDNA, and a universal primer site came from template switching. Each CDR3 protein gets one entry after TCRdb re-called the 5' RACE reads with MiXCR. The data contain 650,000 to 750,000 distinct CDR3 sequences, around 20% of them singletons. The sample was also reused in another study, on T cells expressing NK-cell markers.

The sequence came from a woman under 30 in good health. The specimen sequenced was PBMCs. The chain combines TRBV27 with TRBJ1-6, with TRBD1 matching over 10 bases. Written as DNA, the CDR3 is TGTGCCAGCAGTGCTGACAGGGGGCGGTCACCCCTCCACTTT. As protein: CASSADRGRSPLHF.